This TCR beta chain was recorded in a study of control samples from healthy donors and cancer patients. Germline assignment: CDR1 MNHEY and CDR2 SVGAGI. Trimming left V 7 bases short and J 4 bases short, with 5 bases between. The CDR3 totals 11 residues. Clones were sequenced by immunoSEQ multiplex PCR, and TCRdb holds only the in-frame ones, with some missing. The table shows over 100,000 clones, with around nine tenths occurring only once. V gene TRBV6-5 combines with J gene TRBJ1-3, with D hard to call. The receptor's source is a man aged 35 to 55 in good health. The sequenced sample consisted of blood. The CDR3: CASTRGNTIYF. The CDR3 DNA reads as TGTGCCAGCACCAGGGGAAACACCATATATTTT.